This T cell receptor beta chain was retrieved from a study of T cell changes during pregnancy in multiple sclerosis. The CDR3 consists of 14 residues. Germline CDR1 and CDR2: MGHRA and YSYEKL. V was pared by 5 bases and J by 8 bases, with 11 bases of the junction left unmatched. Produced via immunoSEQ multiplex PCR; TCRdb's table is partial and in-frame only. The sample includes 26,000 or so clones, almost 90% of them seen just once. The rearrangement joins TRBV4-1 to TRBJ1-2; 7 bases are a match to TRBD1. This receptor was taken from a female donor with multiple sclerosis, enrolled in a pregnancy study. Sequencing used CD8+ T cells from peripheral blood mononuclear cells, obtained in the second trimester of pregnancy. In nucleotides, the CDR3 is TGCGCCAGCAGCTTTCGAGACAGGGTGGGAGGCTACACCTTC. Translating gives CASSFRDRVGGYTF.